This T cell receptor beta chain was captured in a study of shared clonotypes between healthy human individuals. For sorted subsets, 150 to 200 ng DNA per replicate equaled about 30,000 T cell genomes. Method: immunoSEQ multiplex PCR; TCRdb's copy keeps in-frame clones and lacks some. The sample holds around 79,000 clones; roughly three fifths are singletons and the top ten take over 50%. V lost 2 bases to trimming and J lost 0 bases, with 2 bases between them. CDR1 and CDR2 (germline): SNHLY, FYNNEI. The CDR3 length is 13 residues. Overall study findings and caveats: A limitation of the genetic and exposure-history diversity represented arose from few donors.

The sample holds many counts of this clone. Its antigen remains unknown. This receptor was obtained from a young man in good health. The chain recombines TRBV2 with TRBJ2-1; no clear D gene. The sequenced sample consisted of memory CD8+ T cells sorted from blood. Subset of the sample: CD45RO+ cells pooled with CCR7-negative TemRA cells. CDR3 sequence (DNA): TGTGCCAGCAGTGAATCCTCCTACAATGAGCAGTTCTTC. It encodes CASSESSYNEQFF.